Shown below are 21 T cell receptor beta chains from a single sample sequenced in a study of shared clonotypes between healthy human individuals. CD8 cells classed as naive were CD45RO-negative and positively selected for CCR7, excluding terminally differentiated effector memory CD45RA+ cells. Assay used: immunoSEQ multiplex PCR; TCRdb lists only in-frame clones, some missing. The sample yields about 2 million clones, about 95% seen once. Sequencing was performed on naive CD8+ T cells sorted from blood. The receptors here all came from a man aged 18 to 35 in good health.

The J gene is TRBJ2-7, the V gene TRBV7-9; TRBD2 aligns across 9 bases. The V and J ends lost 8 bases and 7 bases, in that order; junction bases with no gene match: 6. The CDR3 loop spans 12 amino acids. CDR1 and CDR2 from the germline V gene are SEHNR and FQNEAQ (reference sequence). The CDR3 here is CASGLAGREQYF. CDR3 nucleotide sequence: TGTGCCAGCGGTCTAGCGGGAAGGGAGCAGTACTTC. The full variable domain, with the rest looked up from reference TRBV7-9 and TRBJ2-7, is DTGVSQNPRHKITKRGQNVTFRCDPISEHNRLYWYRQTLGQGPEFLTYFQNEAQLEKSRLLSDRFSAERPKGSFSTLEIQRTEQGDSAMYLCASGLAGREQYFGPGTRLTVT.

J is TRBJ2-7 and V is TRBV10-3; TRBD2 might be the D (5 bases). The CDR3 sequence is 13 residues long. The V end lost 3 bases, the J end lost 2 bases, and 8 bases lay between the germline ends. Germline V gives CDR1 ENHRY, CDR2 SYGVKD. CDR3 amino acids: CAISDGVTYEQYF. The CDR3 DNA reads TGTGCCATCAGTGACGGGGTCACCTACGAGCAGTACTTC.

J is TRBJ1-2 and V is TRBV5-1, with a weak D call TRBD1 (6 bases). Looked up from germline, CDR1 is SGHRS and CDR2 is YFSETQ. The CDR3 length is 16 residues. V gave up 2 bases and J gave up 8 bases, with 22 bases separating them. The DNA of the CDR3 is TGCGCCAGCAGCTTTGATCAAGGACAGTCCCTGGGCGGCTACACCTTC. This encodes CASSFDQGQSLGGYTF.

The genes are TRBV6-6 and TRBJ2-2, with 9 bases matching TRBD1. Losses at the gene ends were 8 bases for V and 6 bases for J; bases not matched to a gene: 10. Germline V gene sequence: CDR1 MNHNY, CDR2 SVGAGI (reference sequence). The CDR3 covers 15 residues. The DNA of the CDR3 is TGTGCCAGCCAAACTGGGGACAGGGTCGCCGGGGAGCTGTTTTTT. Amino acid sequence: CASQTGDRVAGELFF.

In regard to this clone: At the DNA level, this CDR3 is encoded by other sequences in the same sample as well. The chain combines TRBV25-1 with TRBJ2-7; the match to TRBD1 covers 9 bases. CDR1 MGHDK and CDR2 SYGVNS come from the germline V gene. V trimming: 4 bases; J trimming: 2 bases; junction bases outside the gene matches: 3. The CDR3 is made up of 14 amino acids. The CDR3: CASSVGTGPYEQYF. In DNA form, the CDR3 reads TGTGCCAGCAGTGTAGGGACAGGGCCCTACGAGCAGTACTTC.

This sequence joins TRBV27 and TRBJ1-2; a possible D gene is TRBD1 (5 bases). This CDR3 spans 14 amino acids. Germline V gene lookup returns CDR1 MNHEY and CDR2 SMNVEV (reference sequence). V gave up 4 bases and J gave up 10 bases, with 19 bases separating them. The CDR3 sequence is CASSSTPGLTSYTF. In nucleotides, the CDR3 is TGTGCCAGCAGTTCGACTCCAGGGCTTACCTCCTACACCTTC.

In DNA, the CDR3 is TGTGCCAGCAGTTTGGGGACAGATCCGTACCAAGAGACCCAGTACTTC. As protein: CASSLGTDPYQETQYF. This chain links TRBV27 with TRBJ2-5; 7 bases align to TRBD1. Germline values: CDR1 MNHEY, CDR2 SMNVEV (reference sequence). The CDR3 length is 16 residues. V gave up 3 bases and J gave up 0 bases; unmatched junction bases: 7.

This clone was detected once. In the same sample, other DNA sequences code for this CDR3. The chain carries TRBV19 and TRBJ1-4; D not resolved. CDR3 length: 12 residues. Germline CDR1 reads LNHDA; CDR2 reads SQIVND (reference sequence). V lost 1 base and J lost 8, with 5 bases in between. The DNA of the CDR3 is TGTGCCAGTAGTATAGGGTCGGAAAAACTGTTTTTT. Its translation: CASSIGSEKLFF.

The V call is TRBV4-1, the J call TRBJ2-7; the match to TRBD2 covers 10 bases. The CDR3 is made up of 16 amino acids. V shed 1 base and J 2 bases; nucleotides not matched to a gene: 5. From germline, CDR1 is MGHRA and CDR2 YSYEKL. The CDR3 protein is CASSQVSGLAAYEQYF. The CDR3 DNA follows: TGCGCCAGCAGCCAAGTCTCCGGACTAGCGGCCTACGAGCAGTACTTC.

The V and J genes are TRBV7-9 and TRBJ2-3; TRBD2 matches at 14 bases. The V gene's germline CDR1 is SEHNR and CDR2 FQNEAQ (reference sequence). This CDR3 has 16 residues. The V and J ends lost 5 bases and 6 bases, in that order; junction bases with no gene match: 7. CDR3 DNA: TGTGCCAGCAGCCCCACGGGACTAGCGGGAGACGATACGCAGTATTTT. It specifies CASSPTGLAGDDTQYF.

V usage is TRBV30 and J usage is TRBJ2-7; 10 bases fit TRBD2. Per the germline V gene, CDR1 is GTSNPN and CDR2 is SVGIG (reference sequence). V lost 5 bases, J lost 3 bases, and 10 bases stayed unmatched. This CDR3 has 15 amino acids. The DNA of the CDR3 is TGTGCCTGGGCGGTGACTAGCGGGCCCTTCTACGAGCAGTACTTC. Amino acids: CAWAVTSGPFYEQYF.

The DNA for the CDR3 is TGTGCCACCAGCAGGGACAGGGGGCTGGTGAGTGAGCAGTTCTTC. Its translation is CATSRDRGLVSEQFF. The chain uses TRBV15 and TRBJ2-1, with TRBD1 matching 11 bases. Germline CDR1 reads LNHNV; CDR2 reads YYDKDF (reference sequence). Trimming removed 3 bases from V and 9 bases from J; junction bases left unmatched: 7. CDR3 length: 15 residues.

The chain recombines TRBV5-6 with TRBJ1-5; D not resolved. CDR3 size: 14 residues. Trimming removed 3 bases from V and 0 bases from J, with 7 bases in between. Germline values: CDR1 SGHDT, CDR2 YYEEEE. The CDR3 region has the DNA TGTGCCAGCAGCTCGCAGATTAGCAATCAGCCCCAGCATTTT. It specifies CASSSQISNQPQHF.

This rearrangement joins TRBV19 to TRBJ2-3; the D is unclear. Germline V gene sequence: CDR1 LNHDA, CDR2 SQIVND (reference sequence). Trimming took off 5 bases at V and 4 bases at J, with 16 bases between the two ends. The CDR3 contains 15 residues. The CDR3 DNA follows: TGTGCCAGTAGTGGTTCAGATTTGGAGCCAGATACGCAGTATTTT. Its protein is CASSGSDLEPDTQYF.

In regard to this clone: The sample contains more than one DNA sequence encoding this CDR3. The V call is TRBV27, the J call TRBJ1-5; TRBD1 matches 7 bases. From germline, CDR1 is MNHEY and CDR2 SMNVEV (reference sequence). CDR3 length: 13 residues. J lost 4 bases, V lost 6 bases, and 3 bases had no gene match. CDR3 sequence reads: CASSLQGNQPQHF. As DNA, the CDR3 is TGTGCCAGCAGCCTACAGGGGAATCAGCCCCAGCATTTT.

This clone was counted a single time. This chain links TRBV27 with TRBJ2-7; 9 bases line up with TRBD1. J lost 2 bases, V lost 2 bases, and 4 bases had no gene match. The CDR3 sequence is 15 residues long. Per the germline V gene, CDR1 is MNHEY and CDR2 is SMNVEV (reference sequence). CDR3 sequence: CASSLGTGRPYEQYF. The CDR3 coding sequence is TGTGCCAGCAGTTTAGGGACAGGGAGGCCCTACGAGCAGTACTTC.

The chain carries TRBV7-9 and TRBJ2-7; D gene ambiguous. Germline assignment: CDR1 SEHNR and CDR2 FQNEAQ (reference sequence). Trimming left V 5 bases short and J 4 bases short, with 15 bases between. The length of the CDR3 is 14 residues. The CDR3 is CASSPSGLNYEQYF. CDR3 nucleotide sequence: TGTGCCAGCAGCCCATCCGGGCTCAATTACGAGCAGTACTTC.

The V gene is TRBV14, the J gene TRBJ2-1; 9 nucleotides line up with TRBD2. Germline CDR1 and CDR2: SGHDN and FVKESK. Trimming removed 1 base from V and 1 base from J; junction bases left unmatched: 8. There are 18 residues in the CDR3. The CDR3 spells CASSQVQRTSASYNEQFF. The CDR3 region has the DNA TGTGCCAGCAGCCAAGTCCAACGGACTAGCGCGTCCTACAATGAGCAGTTCTTC.

The J gene is TRBJ2-2, the V gene TRBV6-5; the match to TRBD1 covers 7 bases. The V and J ends lost 6 bases and 6 bases, in that order; junction bases with no gene match: 10. This CDR3 spans 15 amino acids. Germline V lookup: CDR1 MNHEY, CDR2 SVGAGI. Here the CDR3 reads CASSLDVGTAGELFF. CDR3 coding DNA: TGTGCCAGCAGCCTAGACGTTGGGACAGCCGGGGAGCTGTTTTTT.

This clone was found once. The chain combines TRBV5-6 with TRBJ2-1; D ambiguous. V was clipped by 2 bases and J by 9 bases, with 9 bases between them. Germline V gene data show CDR1 as SGHDT and CDR2 as YYEEEE. This CDR3 has 12 residues. CDR3 DNA sequence: TGTGCCAGCAGCTTTATAGCAGCTGAGCAGTTCTTC. Encoded protein: CASSFIAAEQFF.

CDR3 sequence reads: CASSHLQETQYF. In DNA, the CDR3 is TGCGCCAGCAGCCACTTACAAGAGACCCAGTACTTC. This chain links TRBV5-1 with TRBJ2-5; unclear D gene. The CDR3 loop spans 12 amino acids. V dropped 4 bases and J dropped 2 bases, with 6 bases sitting between them. Germline CDR1 is SGHRS and CDR2 is YFSETQ. Variable domain in full (rest from reference TRBV5-1 and TRBJ2-5): KAGVTQTPRYLIKTRGQQVTLSCSPISGHRSVSWYQQTPGQGLQFLFEYFSETQRNKGNFPGRFSGRQFSNSRSEMNVSTLELGDSALYLCASSHLQETQYFGPGTRLLVL.